These 9 T cell receptor beta chains came from one sample sequenced in a study of radiotherapy plus CTLA-4 blockade in lung cancer. Assay used: immunoSEQ multiplex PCR; TCRdb lists only in-frame clones, some missing. The sample lists 55,000 to 85,000 clones; around 69% were seen once. Material: peripheral blood, obtained from a patient treated with radiotherapy plus ipilimumab. The receptors shown here come from a human donor with non-small cell lung cancer whose response to radiotherapy plus ipilimumab could not be evaluated. Some clones in this sample may be carry-over from other donors' samples.

The rearrangement joins TRBV5-4 to TRBJ1-6; weak D call: TRBD1 (5 bases). CDR1 SGHNT and CDR2 YYREEE come from the germline V gene (reference sequence). CDR3 length equals 16 residues. The ends were cut back, 4 bases at V and 9 bases at J, with 20 bases in the middle. The CDR3 protein is CASSPEGPGMGSPLHF. The CDR3 DNA follows: TGTGCCAGCAGCCCGGAGGGGCCGGGAATGGGTTCACCCCTCCACTTT.

This chain joins TRBV4-1 and TRBJ2-5, with 8 nucleotides matching TRBD1. TRBJ2-7 explains the end of the DNA better; the J call may be wrong. Germline CDR1 is MGHRA and CDR2 is YSYEKL. The CDR3 spans 17 residues. Here the CDR3 reads CASSNRERDRYSYEQYF. The CDR3 coding sequence is TGCGCCAGCAGCAACCGGGAAAGGGACAGGTATTCCTACGAGCAGTACTTC.

This chain's CDR3 is CASSLLTGEADTQYF. The CDR3 bases are TGTGCCAGCAGTTTACTAACAGGGGAGGCAGATACGCAGTATTTT. J is TRBJ2-3 and V is TRBV27; D perhaps matches TRBD1 (7 bases). The V gene's germline CDR1 is MNHEY and CDR2 SMNVEV (reference sequence). With 2 bases removed from V and 4 bases from J, the gap between germline ends came to 13 bases. The CDR3 contains 15 residues.

The J gene is TRBJ2-1, the V gene TRBV28; a weak D match, TRBD1 (5 bases). V was clipped by 7 bases and J by 0 bases, with 16 bases between them. The CDR3 spans 16 residues. Germline CDR1 reads MDHEN; CDR2 reads SYDVKM. CDR3 bases: TGTGCCAGCATGGCCTGGGGCGCCAGCTCCTACAATGAGCAGTTCTTC. Translating it yields CASMAWGASSYNEQFF.

As DNA, the CDR3 is TGTGCCAGTAGTATAGGGGACAGGGGGTTTGAGCAGTTCTTC. This gives the protein CASSIGDRGFEQFF. The rearrangement links TRBV19 to TRBJ2-1; TRBD1 matches 11 bases. Germline V CDR1 and CDR2: LNHDA, SQIVND (reference sequence). The V segment lost 1 base and the J segment 9 bases; nucleotides outside the gene matches: 2. This CDR3 contains 14 residues.

This rearrangement joins TRBV5-1 to TRBJ2-5, with 7 bases fitting TRBD1. V lost 4 bases, J lost 5 bases, and 8 bases stayed unmatched. The CDR3 is 14 amino acids. Per the germline V gene, CDR1 is SGHRS and CDR2 is YFSETQ. CDR3 residues: CASSIDYRGETQYF. In DNA form, the CDR3 reads TGCGCCAGCAGCATCGACTACAGGGGCGAGACCCAGTACTTC.

This clone was seen more than once but under ten times. CDR3 in amino acids: CASSPEAGQGIREQFF. The CDR3 nucleotides read TGCGCCAGCAGCCCGGAAGCGGGACAGGGGATCCGGGAGCAGTTCTTC. The chain carries TRBV4-1 and TRBJ2-1, with 10 bases fitting TRBD1. V shed 4 bases and J 10 bases; nucleotides not matched to a gene: 13. Germline loops: CDR1 MGHRA, CDR2 YSYEKL. The CDR3 is made up of 16 amino acids.

The J gene is TRBJ2-3, the V gene TRBV5-6; tentative D call: TRBD1 (6 bases). This CDR3 spans 16 amino acids. With 4 bases removed from V and 6 bases from J, the gap between germline ends came to 21 bases. The germline gives CDR1 SGHDT, CDR2 YYEEEE. CDR3 sequence: CASSPLGAQSRDTQYF. The DNA of the CDR3 is TGTGCCAGCAGCCCTCTGGGGGCGCAAAGTAGGGATACGCAGTATTTT.

The chain couples TRBV5-4 to TRBJ1-1; 7 nucleotides line up with TRBD1. Per germline, CDR1 SGHNT and CDR2 YYREEE (reference sequence). Germline trimming cut 7 bases from V and 1 base from J; bases unmatched to any gene: 7. The CDR3 is 14 residues long. CDR3 sequence: CASSRDSKNTEAFF. The CDR3 DNA reads TGTGCCAGCTCTAGGGACAGCAAGAACACTGAAGCTTTCTTT.